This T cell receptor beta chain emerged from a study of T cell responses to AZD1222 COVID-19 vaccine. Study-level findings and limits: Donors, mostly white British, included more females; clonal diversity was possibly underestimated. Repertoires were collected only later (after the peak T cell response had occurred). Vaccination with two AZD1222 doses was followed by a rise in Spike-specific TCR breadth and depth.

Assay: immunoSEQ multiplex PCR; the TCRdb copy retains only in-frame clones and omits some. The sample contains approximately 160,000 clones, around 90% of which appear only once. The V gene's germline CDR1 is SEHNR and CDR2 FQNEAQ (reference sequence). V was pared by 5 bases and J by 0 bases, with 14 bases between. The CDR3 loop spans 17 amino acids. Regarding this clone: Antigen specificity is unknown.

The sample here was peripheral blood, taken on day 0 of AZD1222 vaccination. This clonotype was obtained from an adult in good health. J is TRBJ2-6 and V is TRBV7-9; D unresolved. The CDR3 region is CASSPRLLGSGANVLTF. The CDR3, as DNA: TGTGCCAGCAGCCCTAGGTTGTTAGGCTCTGGGGCCAACGTCCTGACTTTC.